The clone carrying this TCR beta chain has at least ten counts. Its specificity is unknown. The sample comes from a study of regulatory T cells in long-lasting Graves disease. Investigators prepared the TCR beta libraries by applying iRepertoire HTBI primers and Arm-PCR of CDR3 regions. TCRdb recomputed calls from the multiplex PCR reads with MiXCR, one row per CDR3 protein. The table has 350,000 to 500,000 distinct CDR3 sequences, 16% seen once. Study-wide results and limits: Segments TRBV28, TRBJ1-2 and TRBJ2-5 showed preferential usage in persistent disease.

The ends were cut back, 6 bases at V and 3 bases at J, with 9 bases in the middle. The CDR3 loop spans 12 amino acids. Germline V gives CDR1 MGHDK, CDR2 SYGVNS. Described time point: newly diagnosed GD, antithyroid drugs for less than 3 months. Extracted RNA from PBMCs served as the source of the TCR library. By American Thyroid Association guidelines, Graves' disease was diagnosed in the cohort. The sample was also linked to a second study, of T cells in Graves' hyperthyroidism and ophthalmopathy. That paper states: In the blood, most expanded thyroid clonotypes above 0.001 appeared as well.

This TCR was recovered from a woman aged 18 to 35 with Graves disease. The sample in question was peripheral blood mononuclear cells (PBMCs), obtained at new diagnosis, from a patient treated with antithyroid drugs. The rearrangement joins TRBV25-1 to TRBJ2-7; D remains unclear. This CDR3 reads CASSLIGYEQYF. The CDR3 DNA is TGTGCCAGCAGCCTGATAGGCTACGAGCAGTACTTC.